This T cell receptor beta chain was profiled in a study of identical twins. Whole-study results and caveats: Diverse VJ usage suggested most zero-insertion clonotypes were not invariant T cells. Out-of-frame beta chain sequences displayed weaker excess sharing between twins.

From the 5' RACE reads, TCRdb called clonotypes with MiXCR, one entry per CDR3 protein. Of some 710,000 distinct CDR3 sequences listed, roughly 6% are singletons. Per the germline V gene, CDR1 is ENHRY and CDR2 is SYGVKD. The CDR3 is made up of 14 amino acids. Trimming took 4 bases from V and 4 from J; bases not matched to a gene: 6. Only a few counts were recorded for this clonotype. The antigen is unknown. Specimen: naive T cells sorted from blood. The chain carries TRBV10-3 and TRBJ1-1, with 7 bases that match TRBD1. The source is a man aged 18 to 29 in good health. The CDR3 nucleotides read TGTGCCATCAGTGCAGACAGGGATGGCACTGAAGCTTTCTTT. Translating it yields CAISADRDGTEAFF.